The 30 T cell receptor beta chains presented below share a single source sample, sequenced in a study of T cells in Graves' hyperthyroidism and ophthalmopathy (dated by TCRdb to the late 2010s). The method was multiplex PCR. Data came from an Illumina HiSeq 2000. The TCR beta CDR3 regions were amplified from the RNA transcripts. The TCR CDR3 was subjected to a first round of RT-PCR using the HTBI primer set and the Qiagen OneStep RT-PCR kit. TCRdb ran its own pipeline on the public reads, namely fastp trimming at Q25 and MiXCR clone calling, and kept in-frame beta chains. Each CDR3 protein appears once, grouped with its most common genes and DNA. The sample table shows about 350,000 distinct CDR3 sequences, and approximately 15% are seen once. The ten largest clones take up 30% to 35% of the sample. Sequenced material: blood. These receptors all come from a woman in her 40s with Graves' ophthalmopathy.

The J gene is TRBJ2-1, the V gene TRBV3-1; the match to TRBD2 covers 10 bases. Germline V lookup: CDR1 LGHDT, CDR2 YNNKEL (reference sequence). J gave up 0 bases and V 1 base, and 9 bases lay outside the gene matches. The length of the CDR3 is 19 residues. This chain's CDR3 is CASSQAALAGASSYNEQFF. CDR3 sequence (DNA): TGTGCCAGCAGCCAAGCAGCGCTAGCGGGGGCCTCCTCCTACAATGAGCAGTTCTTC.

Remarks on this clonotype: Being one base from a much bigger clone, this may be a read error. The chain links TRBV20-1 to TRBJ2-3, with D possibly matching TRBD1 (5 bases). The CDR3 sequence is 14 residues long. Germline CDR1 and CDR2: DFQATT and SNEGSKA (reference sequence). Here the CDR3 DNA reads TGCAGTGCTGCACAAGGGGCTGGCGCAGATACGCAGTGTTTT. Residues: CSAAQGAGADTQCF.

The sample holds a few counts of this clonotype. The chain joins TRBV15 to TRBJ1-1; D is unresolved. The CDR3 covers 16 residues. Germline V CDR1 and CDR2: LNHNV, YYDKDF (reference sequence). V shed 2 bases and J shed 4 bases, with 17 bases lying between them. The CDR3 here is CATSRRPEISATEAFF. CDR3 DNA: TGTGCCACCAGCAGAAGACCCGAGATTTCGGCCACTGAAGCTTTCTTT.

In the case of this clonotype: It may be a read error: a sequence one base away is much more abundant. V is TRBV7-2 and J is TRBJ1-5; tentative D call: TRBD1 (5 bases). The germline CDR1 and CDR2 sequences are SGHTA and FQGNSA. The CDR3 is made up of 13 amino acids. V lost 5 bases and J 9 bases, leaving 14 bases between the germline ends. CDR3 residues: CASSNRPGRPQHF. CDR3 in DNA: TGTGCCAGCAGCAACAGGCCGGGTCGGCCCCAGCATTTT.

Ten or more counts support this clonotype. The rearrangement uses TRBV28 and TRBJ1-5; D remains ambiguous. V shed 6 bases and J shed 1 base, with 7 bases lying between them. CDR3 length equals 13 residues. Germline CDR1 and CDR2: MDHEN and SYDVKM. The CDR3, as DNA: TGTGCCAGCAGGAGGGTAAGCAATCAGCCCCAGCATTTT. This sequence encodes CASRRVSNQPQHF.

This clonotype was detected ten times or more. The chain recombines TRBV15 with TRBJ1-1, with D uncertain. This CDR3 comprises 14 residues. Germline loops: CDR1 LNHNV, CDR2 YYDKDF (reference sequence). V was cut by 4 bases and J by 5 bases, with 14 bases left in between. The CDR3 is CATSNPGSRTEAFF. CDR3 coding DNA: TGTGCCACCAGCAATCCCGGCAGTAGGACTGAAGCTTTCTTT. The full variable domain, rest sourced from reference TRBV15 and TRBJ1-1, is DAMVIQNPRYQVTQFGKPVTLSCSQTLNHNVMYWYQQKSSQAPKLLFHYYDKDFNNEADTPDNFQSRRPNTSFCFLDIRSPGLGDTAMYLCATSNPGSRTEAFFGQGTRLTVV.

The chain joins TRBV19 to TRBJ2-1, with D possibly matching TRBD2 (6 bases). This CDR3 has 15 residues. Trimming removed 6 bases at V and 2 bases at J, with 14 bases between. CDR1 and CDR2 from the germline V gene are LNHDA and SQIVND (reference sequence). This CDR3 reads CASSPPGVPYNEQFF. CDR3 bases: TGTGCCAGTAGCCCTCCGGGGGTCCCCTACAATGAGCAGTTCTTC.

In this sample, this clonotype turned up many times. The rearrangement uses TRBV30 and TRBJ2-1; 15 nucleotides line up with TRBD2. V dropped 5 bases and J dropped 9; count of bases not matched to a gene: 5. Germline V gene data show CDR1 as GTSNPN and CDR2 as SVGIG (reference sequence). This CDR3 spans 14 amino acids. In nucleotides, the CDR3 is TGTGCCTGGGCCGGGACTAGCGGGAGGATTGAGCAGTTCTTC. Encoded protein: CAWAGTSGRIEQFF.

This clonotype was observed a handful of times. The rearrangement joins TRBV7-9 to TRBJ2-1; 10 bases fit TRBD1. Unmatched junction bases numbered 4, after V lost 10 bases and J lost 4 bases. This CDR3 comprises 13 residues. Germline V gene sequence: CDR1 SEHNR, CDR2 FQNEAQ (reference sequence). Here the CDR3 DNA reads TGTGCCACCGAGGACAGGGGGTACAATGAGCAGTTCTTC. Translation: CATEDRGYNEQFF.

J is TRBJ2-2 and V is TRBV5-5; D perhaps matches TRBD1 (5 bases). Germline assignment: CDR1 SGHKS and CDR2 YYEKEE (reference sequence). The CDR3 length is 19 residues. V gave up 4 bases and J gave up 8 bases, with 30 bases separating them. The CDR3 here is CASSPATAGYGGTTGELFF. The CDR3, as DNA: TGTGCCAGCAGCCCTGCCACCGCAGGGTACGGTGGCACAACTGGGGAGCTGTTTTTT.

This clonotype was counted ten times or more. The rearrangement joins TRBV9 to TRBJ2-5, with D possibly TRBD2 on 6 matching bases. The ends were cut back, 0 bases at V and 0 bases at J, with 12 bases in the middle. The CDR3 is 16 residues long. CDR1 and CDR2 (germline): SGDLS, YYNGEE. CDR3 in amino acids: CASSVAVGDYQETQYF. In DNA, the CDR3 is TGTGCCAGCAGCGTAGCTGTAGGGGACTACCAAGAGACCCAGTACTTC.

This clonotype was seen repeatedly, ten times or more. The chain joins TRBV28 to TRBJ1-5; D is possibly TRBD1 (5 bases). V lost 5 bases, J lost 7 bases, and 15 bases lay in between. The germline V gene has CDR1 MDHEN and CDR2 SYDVKM. The CDR3 is 14 amino acids. In DNA form, the CDR3 reads TGTGCCAGCAGTAGCAGGGTGGATATGCAGCCCCAGCATTTT. It encodes CASSSRVDMQPQHF.

In its sample, this clonotype was seen many times. The CDR3 DNA follows: TGTGCCAGCAGTTTATTAGCGGGAGACAGGAATGAGCAGTTCTTC. It yields the protein CASSLLAGDRNEQFF. This chain connects TRBV28 to TRBJ2-1; 9 nucleotides agree with TRBD2. From germline, CDR1 is MDHEN and CDR2 SYDVKM. V was pared by 1 base and J by 7 bases, with 5 bases of the junction left unmatched. The CDR3 covers 15 residues.

This clonotype has a count of ten or more. The chain recombines TRBV11-2 with TRBJ2-5; D remains ambiguous. Trimming removed 0 bases from V and 7 bases from J, with 3 bases in between. Germline-derived CDR1 and CDR2 are SGHAT and FQNNGV. The CDR3 has 11 amino acids. CDR3 DNA: TGTGCCAGCAGCTTAGATGGGACCCAGTACTTC. Its protein is CASSLDGTQYF.

There are many counts of this clonotype. The chain couples TRBV12-3 or TRBV12-4 to TRBJ2-3; D possibly matches TRBD1 or TRBD2 (5 bases each). V was pared by 3 bases and J by 3 bases, with 13 bases between. This CDR3 region has 15 residues. The CDR3 coding sequence is TGTGCCAGCAGTTTGGTCGGGGCAAGTACAGATACGCAGTATTTT. Its protein product is CASSLVGASTDTQYF.

The rearrangement joins TRBV14 to TRBJ1-1; weak D call: TRBD1 (6 bases). The CDR3 is 16 amino acids. The V gene's germline CDR1 is SGHDN and CDR2 FVKESK. Trimming removed 1 base from V and 4 bases from J, with 16 bases in between. The CDR3 DNA is TGTGCCAGCAGCCAAGTGATTGGGGGCGCGGGCACTGAAGCTTTCTTT. Protein: CASSQVIGGAGTEAFF.

This clonotype was observed many times. The chain carries TRBV12-3 or TRBV12-4 and TRBJ1-5; D unresolved. With 3 bases removed from V and 11 bases from J, the gap between germline ends came to 8 bases. The CDR3 extends over 11 amino acids. CDR3 in amino acids: CASSLEVTQHF. CDR3 bases: TGTGCCAGCAGTTTGGAAGTTACCCAGCATTTT.

The table lists this clonotype with many counts. J is TRBJ1-4 and V is TRBV27, with D maybe TRBD1 (5 bases). V was trimmed by 5 bases and J by 7 bases, leaving 14 bases between them. Germline V gives CDR1 MNHEY, CDR2 SMNVEV (reference sequence). The CDR3 has 14 residues. The CDR3, as DNA: TGTGCCAGCAGTGGGGGGAGACCCTTTGAAAAACTGTTTTTT. Translation gives CASSGGRPFEKLFF.

The chain is built from TRBV19 and TRBJ2-1, with 7 nucleotides matching TRBD2. This CDR3 is 16 amino acids long. Germline-derived CDR1 and CDR2 are LNHDA and SQIVND (reference sequence). V shed 7 bases and J 0 bases; nucleotides not matched to a gene: 9. In DNA, the CDR3 is TGTGCCAGTAAGCTTAATGGCGGGAGCTCCTACAATGAGCAGTTCTTC. It yields the protein CASKLNGGSSYNEQFF.

The chain combines TRBV29-1 with TRBJ2-3; TRBD1 matches 8 bases. V dropped 3 bases and J dropped 7; count of bases not matched to a gene: 3. Germline V gives CDR1 SQVTM, CDR2 ANQGSEA. This CDR3 contains 12 residues. The CDR3 is CSVDRQGNTQYF. DNA of the CDR3: TGCAGCGTTGACCGACAGGGGAATACGCAGTATTTT.

The table lists this clonotype with many counts. The rearrangement uses TRBV2 and TRBJ1-4; tentative D call: TRBD1 (5 bases). This CDR3 has 15 amino acids. Germline lookup yields CDR1 SNHLY and CDR2 FYNNEI. Trimming pared 6 bases from V and 5 bases from J, leaving 16 bases between. CDR3 sequence (DNA): TGTGCCAGCAGCGATCGGGGACGGAGAAATGAAAAACTGTTTTTT. Protein: CASSDRGRRNEKLFF.

This clonotype appeared a few times. CDR3 sequence reads: CASRGDRIYNEQFF. The DNA for the CDR3 is TGCGCCAGCAGGGGAGACAGGATCTACAATGAGCAGTTCTTC. The chain carries TRBV5-1 and TRBJ2-1, with D possibly matching TRBD1 (6 bases). The ends were cut back, 5 bases at V and 3 bases at J, with 12 bases in the middle. The CDR3 runs 14 residues. Germline assignment: CDR1 SGHRS and CDR2 YFSETQ.

This clonotype was seen only a few times. The rearrangement links TRBV7-8 to TRBJ2-7, with 7 bases lining up with TRBD1. Germline CDR1 is SGHVS and CDR2 is FQNEAQ. The CDR3 spans 14 residues. V shed 5 bases, J shed 2 bases, and the junction held 6 bases outside the gene matches. The CDR3 coding sequence is TGTGCCAGCAGCGTGGGGACAGTAACCTACGAGCAGTACTTC. It is translated as CASSVGTVTYEQYF.

This chain uses TRBV4-2 with TRBJ2-3; D unresolved. The CDR3 loop spans 15 amino acids. Germline-derived CDR1 and CDR2 are LGHNA and YNFKEQ. The V end was cut by 3 bases, the J end by 1 base, with 11 bases between. CDR3 sequence reads: CASSQGLKRTDTQYF. The CDR3 DNA reads TGTGCCAGCAGCCAGGGCCTTAAACGCACAGATACGCAGTATTTT.

This clonotype was found many times. The chain combines TRBV11-2 with TRBJ2-7; D gene uncertain. Trimming cost V 2 bases and J 0 bases, with 5 bases left between them. CDR1 is SGHAT, CDR2 FQNNGV, per germline. This CDR3 has 13 amino acids. CDR3 sequence (DNA): TGTGCCAGCAGCTTAACGGACTCCTACGAGCAGTACTTC. Translating it yields CASSLTDSYEQYF.

This clonotype showed up many times. The chain is built from TRBV5-1 and TRBJ2-6, with 7 bases fitting TRBD1. The germline V gene has CDR1 SGHRS and CDR2 YFSETQ. This CDR3 comprises 17 residues. With V trimmed by 1 base and J by 2 bases, 6 bases remained unmatched. The CDR3 sequence: CASSLISGGAGANVLTF. CDR3 DNA sequence: TGCGCCAGCAGCTTGATCTCAGGGGGTGCTGGGGCCAACGTCCTGACTTTC.

This clonotype turned up a few times. The V call is TRBV2, the J call TRBJ1-4; D remains unclear. CDR3 size: 13 residues. CDR1 is SNHLY, CDR2 FYNNEI, per germline. Trimming removed 2 bases from V and 7 bases from J, with 8 bases in between. CDR3 sequence: CASSEKGSEKLFF. The CDR3 nucleotides are TGTGCCAGCAGTGAAAAGGGTAGTGAAAAACTGTTTTTT. Combining the CDR3 with reference TRBV2 and TRBJ1-4 gives the whole variable domain EPEVTQTPSHQVTQMGQEVILRCVPISNHLYFYWYRQILGQKVEFLVSFYNNEISEKSEIFDDQFSVERPDGSNFTLKIRSTKLEDSAMYFCASSEKGSEKLFFGSGTQLSVL.

This clonotype has a count of ten or more. The chain couples TRBV5-1 to TRBJ2-3; D unclear. Germline CDR1 is SGHRS and CDR2 is YFSETQ. The CDR3 sequence is 15 residues long. V lost 2 bases and J 0 bases, leaving 10 bases between the germline ends. CDR3 in amino acids: CASSFGDTSTDTQYF. Written as DNA, the CDR3 is TGCGCCAGCAGCTTTGGGGATACTAGCACAGATACGCAGTATTTT.

This clonotype was seen at least ten times. The rearrangement links TRBV9 to TRBJ1-1, with D tentatively TRBD1 (6 bases). This CDR3 is 14 amino acids long. V lost 4 bases to trimming and J lost 0 bases, with 10 bases between them. CDR1 is SGDLS, CDR2 YYNGEE, per germline. The CDR3 DNA reads as TGTGCCAGCAGCAGAGGACAGTTGAACACTGAAGCTTTCTTT. This gives the protein CASSRGQLNTEAFF.

V gene TRBV3-1 combines with J gene TRBJ2-5, with TRBD2 identical over 7 bases. V shed 5 bases and J 0 bases; nucleotides not matched to a gene: 12. CDR3 length: 17 residues. CDR1 and CDR2 (germline): LGHDT, YNNKEL (reference sequence). CDR3 in amino acids: CASSSLGASGDQETQYF. The CDR3 DNA follows: TGTGCCAGCAGCTCACTCGGGGCTAGCGGAGACCAAGAGACCCAGTACTTC.